Listed here is a single T cell receptor beta chain. Its specificity is not known. The source of the sample is a study of cytomegalovirus exposure and HLA in healthy donors. Study-level points and caveats: When analyzed later, a missense DCLRE1C variant was found to be linked to TCR beta V- and J-gene trimming.

Germline trimming cut 7 bases from V and 1 base from J; bases unmatched to any gene: 4. The germline gives CDR1 MNHNS, CDR2 SASEGT. The CDR3 length is 14 residues. In the PCR, 60 Vbeta and 13 Jbeta primers were used. Authors' analysis steps: Per a later analysis, the number of unique TCR beta chains was around 80 million, of which about 11 million were shared. The table came from immunoSEQ multiplex PCR; TCRdb's copy has only in-frame clones and leaves some out. Clonal size and the V and J genes are those of that table, whereas D and trimming came from the DNA. The profile shows about 160,000 clones, about 81% of them singletons. Those who donated were healthy bone marrow donors. When sampled, the donors appeared nominally healthy, though they likely had unrecorded immune exposures.

Sample: PBMCs. The TCR comes from a woman aged 45-59 years in good health and CMV-seropositive. The V call is TRBV6-1, the J call TRBJ1-1; 9 bases map to TRBD1. The CDR3, as DNA: TGTGCCAGCATGAGGGACAGGGCGAACACTGAAGCTTTCTTT. Translated, it gives CASMRDRANTEAFF.